The 22 T cell receptor beta chains listed next were all sequenced from one sample in a study of cytomegalovirus exposure and HLA in healthy donors. It was with 60 Vbeta and 13 Jbeta primers that the PCR ran. The method was immunoSEQ multiplex PCR; TCRdb's version includes in-frame clones alone and lacks a portion of them. The sample holds under 150,000 clones; 65% to 90% are singletons and the top ten take about 10%. The sequencing input was PBMCs. The receptors here all came from a male donor in good health and CMV-seropositive.

The genes are TRBV7-3 and TRBJ2-5, with TRBD1 identical over 10 bases. CDR1 and CDR2 from the germline V gene are SGHTA and FQGTGA. Germline trimming cut 0 bases from V and 5 bases from J; bases unmatched to any gene: 9. The CDR3 length is 17 residues. In DNA, the CDR3 is TGTGCCAGCAGCTTAACTGGGACAGGGGCCTCCCAGGAGACCCAGTACTTC. Amino acid sequence: CASSLTGTGASQETQYF.

The rearrangement joins TRBV4-2 to TRBJ1-4; D may be TRBD1 (6 bases). Germline CDR1 reads LGHNA; CDR2 reads YNFKEQ. This CDR3 spans 16 amino acids. V lost 5 bases to trimming and J lost 0 bases, with 13 bases between them. CDR3 residues: CASSALQGATNEKLFF. The DNA of the CDR3 is TGTGCCAGCAGCGCCTTACAGGGCGCAACTAATGAAAAACTGTTTTTT.

The chain recombines TRBV19 with TRBJ2-2, with TRBD2 matching 8 bases. V shed 3 bases, J shed 5 bases, and the junction held 11 bases outside the gene matches. In germline, CDR1 is LNHDA, CDR2 SQIVND (reference sequence). The CDR3 length is 17 residues. The CDR3 reads CASSIIPMQRETGELFF. Written as DNA, the CDR3 is TGTGCCAGTAGTATCATCCCTATGCAGCGGGAGACCGGGGAGCTGTTTTTT.

The gene calls are TRBV18 and TRBJ2-1; 8 nucleotides line up with TRBD2. From germline, CDR1 is KGHSH and CDR2 LQKENI. CDR3 length: 19 residues. V lost 6 bases and J lost 9; bases outside the gene matches: 25. The CDR3 is CASSADIAGRLPPTSEQFF. The CDR3 DNA is TGTGCCAGCTCCGCGGATATAGCGGGGAGACTACCTCCAACGAGTGAGCAGTTCTTC.

The gene calls are TRBV27 and TRBJ2-2, with D perhaps TRBD1 (5 bases). V was pared by 2 bases and J by 2 bases, with 9 bases between. Germline V gene lookup returns CDR1 MNHEY and CDR2 SMNVEV (reference sequence). This CDR3 spans 15 amino acids. The CDR3 coding sequence is TGTGCCAGCAGTTTACGCAGGGTCAACACCGGGGAGCTGTTTTTT. It specifies CASSLRRVNTGELFF.

As concerns this clone: A read error may produce the germline difference seen at one junction end. J is TRBJ2-1 and V is TRBV7-9; D is uncertain. CDR1 SEHNR and CDR2 FQNEAQ come from the germline V gene (reference sequence). The CDR3 is made up of 12 amino acids. The CDR3 coding sequence is TGTTCCAGCAGCTTAATCAGCAATGAGCAGTTCTTC. This translates into CSSSLISNEQFF.

V and J are TRBV27 and TRBJ1-2, with 7 nucleotides matching TRBD1. The CDR3 is 15 amino acids. Per the germline V gene, CDR1 is MNHEY and CDR2 is SMNVEV (reference sequence). After removal of 3 bases from V and 5 bases from J, the junction contained 9 bases not matched to a gene. CDR3 bases: TGTGCCAGCAGTTTGGGTCAGGGGGTGCATTATGGCTACACCTTC. It encodes CASSLGQGVHYGYTF.

The chain couples TRBV27 to TRBJ1-5; D remains ambiguous. The germline gives CDR1 MNHEY, CDR2 SMNVEV (reference sequence). Trimming pared 2 bases from V and 6 bases from J, leaving 8 bases between. The length of the CDR3 is 13 residues. CDR3 protein: CASSLGRRQPQHF. In nucleotides, the CDR3 is TGTGCCAGCAGTTTAGGGAGGCGTCAGCCCCAGCATTTT.

The J gene is TRBJ1-5, the V gene TRBV10-3; 7 bases map to TRBD1. The CDR3 length is 15 residues. Germline V gives CDR1 ENHRY, CDR2 SYGVKD. Trimming cost V 0 bases and J 6 bases; bases outside gene matches: 5. The DNA of the CDR3 is TGTGCCATCAGTGAGTCGAGACAGGGATCTCAGCCCCAGCATTTT. Its protein is CAISESRQGSQPQHF.

This clone was observed once. V usage is TRBV9 and J usage is TRBJ1-3; D call uncertain. CDR3 length: 16 amino acids. The V gene lost 2 bases and the J gene lost 2 bases, with 14 bases spanning the gap. Germline CDR1 SGDLS, CDR2 YYNGEE. The chain's CDR3 is CASSVLVGTAGNTIYF. The CDR3 bases are TGTGCCAGCAGCGTCTTAGTCGGTACAGCTGGAAACACCATATATTTT.

The chain joins TRBV18 to TRBJ1-1; 7 nucleotides line up with TRBD1. CDR3 size: 16 residues. Trimming at V came to 0 bases and at J to 0 bases, leaving 4 bases not matched to a gene. Germline lookup yields CDR1 KGHSH and CDR2 LQKENI. The CDR3 DNA reads as TGTGCCAGCTCACCACCGGGACAGCCCTTGAACACTGAAGCTTTCTTT. It translates to CASSPPGQPLNTEAFF.

V and J are TRBV18 and TRBJ2-7; 8 bases agree with TRBD1. J lost 5 bases, V lost 6 bases, and 21 bases had no gene match. The CDR3 totals 18 residues. Germline values: CDR1 KGHSH, CDR2 LQKENI. The CDR3 DNA reads as TGTGCCAGCTCCCCTCAGGGGGCGAACGATGCCTCCCCAGACGAGCAGTACTTC. It specifies CASSPQGANDASPDEQYF. Full variable domain (missing parts from reference TRBV18 and TRBJ2-7): NAGVMQNPRHLVRRRGQEARLRCSPMKGHSHVYWYRQLPEEGLKFMVYLQKENIIDESGMPKERFSAEFPKEGPSILRIQQVVRGDSAAYFCASSPQGANDASPDEQYFGPGTRLTVT.

This clone showed up just a few times. The V and J genes are TRBV30 and TRBJ1-6; no clear D gene. Trimming cost V 0 bases and J 9 bases, with 18 bases left between them. Germline CDR1 GTSNPN, CDR2 SVGIG (reference sequence). CDR3 length: 16 amino acids. CDR3 residues: CAWSVRREQRASPLHF. The CDR3 nucleotides read TGTGCCTGGAGTGTACGGAGAGAGCAGCGGGCTTCACCCCTCCACTTT.

As regards this clone: Other DNA variants within this sample encode the same CDR3. The rearrangement uses TRBV9 and TRBJ2-7; 7 nucleotides line up with TRBD2. V lost 0 bases to trimming and J lost 1 base; unmatched junction nucleotides: 4. Germline V lookup: CDR1 SGDLS, CDR2 YYNGEE. The CDR3 runs 15 residues. CDR3 nucleotides: TGTGCCAGCAGCGTAGCCCCGGGGGGATCCTACGAGCAGTACTTC. It specifies CASSVAPGGSYEQYF.

The rearrangement joins TRBV18 to TRBJ2-7, with 10 bases fitting TRBD2. The CDR3 consists of 16 residues. Germline assignment: CDR1 KGHSH and CDR2 LQKENI. Trimming cost V 3 bases and J 5 bases; bases outside gene matches: 10. The CDR3 loop reads CASSPTRTSGTDEQYF. Written as DNA, the CDR3 is TGTGCCAGCTCACCGACTCGCACTAGCGGGACCGACGAGCAGTACTTC.

This chain connects TRBV7-2 to TRBJ1-5; TRBD1 matches 8 bases. After removal of 1 base from V and 4 bases from J, the junction contained 3 bases not matched to a gene. Germline V gene lookup returns CDR1 SGHTA and CDR2 FQGNSA. This CDR3 is 15 amino acids long. The chain's CDR3 is CASSLGTGPNQPQHF. The CDR3 DNA reads as TGTGCCAGCAGCTTAGGGACAGGGCCTAATCAGCCCCAGCATTTT.

The rearrangement links TRBV2 to TRBJ2-5; 10 nucleotides match TRBD2. The CDR3 length is 15 residues. The V and J ends lost 5 bases and 5 bases, in that order; junction bases with no gene match: 8. The germline V gene encodes CDR1 SNHLY and CDR2 FYNNEI. The DNA for the CDR3 is TGTGCCAGCAGTCCTACTAGCGGGGACTGGGAGACCCAGTACTTC. Amino acid sequence: CASSPTSGDWETQYF.

Worth noting for this clone: The germline gene is not matched at one end of the junction; a read error may be the cause. The J gene is TRBJ1-1, the V gene TRBV7-9; D gene ambiguous. The length of the CDR3 is 12 residues. Per germline, CDR1 SEHNR and CDR2 FQNEAQ (reference sequence). This CDR3 reads CSSSRHHTEAFF. The DNA of the CDR3 is TGTTCCAGCAGCCGACACCACACTGAAGCTTTCTTT.

The chain is built from TRBV5-1 and TRBJ1-4; weak D call: TRBD1 (5 bases). Germline CDR1 and CDR2: SGHRS and YFSETQ. The CDR3 is 16 residues long. V was shortened by 3 bases and J by 8 bases, with 20 bases between the two germline ends. CDR3 amino acids: CASSSAGRGLKEKLFF. In DNA form, the CDR3 reads TGCGCCAGCAGCTCGGCGGGGCGGGGACTCAAAGAAAAACTGTTTTTT.

J is TRBJ2-1 and V is TRBV4-3, with D perhaps TRBD2 (5 bases). The CDR3 loop spans 18 amino acids. Germline lookup yields CDR1 LGHNA and CDR2 YSLEER. V was shortened by 0 bases and J by 0 bases, with 15 bases between the two germline ends. DNA for the CDR3: TGCGCCAGCAGCCAAGACTTACGACTAACGAGCTCCTACAATGAGCAGTTCTTC. Translation: CASSQDLRLTSSYNEQFF.

The chain joins TRBV27 to TRBJ2-1, with 9 nucleotides matching TRBD2. Germline V CDR1 and CDR2: MNHEY, SMNVEV (reference sequence). The CDR3 covers 17 residues. The V gene end was trimmed by 5 bases and the J gene end by 2 bases; junction bases not matched to a gene: 10. The CDR3 nucleotides are TGTGCCAGCAGTCACCCCAAAGTAGCGGGAGCCTACAATGAGCAGTTCTTC. It specifies CASSHPKVAGAYNEQFF.

V usage is TRBV12-5 and J usage is TRBJ2-5, with 7 bases lining up with TRBD1. The CDR3 has 20 residues. J was trimmed by 5 bases and V by 3 bases; bases with no gene match: 24. The V gene's germline CDR1 is LGHNT and CDR2 FRNRAP. CDR3 region: CASGFYPPPTGLRVGETQYF. The CDR3 bases are TGTGCTAGTGGTTTCTACCCTCCGCCGACAGGGCTACGTGTTGGGGAGACCCAGTACTTC.